One sample yielded the 25 T cell receptor beta chains listed below, sequenced in a study of blood T cell repertoires in COVID-19. The protocol was immunoSEQ multiplex PCR, while the TCRdb copy is restricted to in-frame clones and leaves out a portion. Among 250,000 to 300,000 clones, around four fifths were seen once, and the ten largest hold 4.2%. The sample consisted of peripheral blood. Receptors were obtained from a man aged 55 to 69 with acute or convalescent COVID-19.

The V and J genes are TRBV13 and TRBJ1-1; a possible D gene is TRBD1 (6 bases). With 1 base removed from V and 4 bases from J, the gap between germline ends came to 16 bases. The CDR3 totals 16 residues. The germline gives CDR1 PRHDT, CDR2 FYEKMQ (reference sequence). The CDR3 sequence is CASSLDMRGASTEAFF. In DNA form, the CDR3 reads TGTGCCAGCAGCTTAGATATGCGGGGGGCCAGCACTGAAGCTTTCTTT.

The chain combines TRBV3-1 (or the pseudogene TRBV3-2) with TRBJ2-1, with 7 bases lining up with TRBD1. V lost 4 bases, J lost 7 bases, and 7 bases stayed unmatched. CDR1 LGHDT and CDR2 YNNKEL come from the germline V gene (reference sequence). The CDR3 sequence is 14 residues long. Written as DNA, the CDR3 is TGTGCCAGCAGCCTCTTATCAGGGGGAAATGAGCAGTTCTTC. Translation: CASSLLSGGNEQFF.

The chain uses TRBV19 and TRBJ1-1, with a weak D call TRBD1 (6 bases). Germline V gene data show CDR1 as LNHDA and CDR2 as SQIVND (reference sequence). The CDR3 consists of 16 residues. The V gene lost 4 bases and the J gene lost 3 bases, with 18 bases spanning the gap. The CDR3 reads CASSTRGDTPHTEAFF. DNA of the CDR3: TGTGCCAGTAGTACCCGAGGGGACACTCCCCACACTGAAGCTTTCTTT.

The genes are TRBV6-5 and TRBJ1-1; 7 nucleotides line up with TRBD1. Germline CDR1 is MNHEY and CDR2 is SVGAGI. This CDR3 contains 15 residues. Trimming took 8 bases from V and 0 from J; bases not matched to a gene: 9. CDR3 loop: CASHRGVGVNTEAFF. DNA of the CDR3: TGTGCCAGCCACAGGGGCGTGGGGGTGAACACTGAAGCTTTCTTT.

The chain has TRBV9 and TRBJ2-7, with 10 bases aligning to TRBD2. V shed 4 bases and J 3 bases; nucleotides not matched to a gene: 7. The V gene's germline CDR1 is SGDLS and CDR2 YYNGEE. The CDR3 is 15 residues long. This CDR3 reads CASSSSQREGYEQYF. CDR3 nucleotides: TGTGCCAGCAGCTCAAGTCAGCGGGAGGGCTACGAGCAGTACTTC.

J is TRBJ1-1 and V is TRBV3-1 (or the pseudogene TRBV3-2); D is unresolved. V was pared by 0 bases and J by 0 bases, with 8 bases between. The CDR3 is 15 residues long. Germline V lookup: CDR1 LGHDT, CDR2 YNNKEL (reference sequence). Here the CDR3 DNA reads TGTGCCAGCAGCCAAGACCCCTTATTGAACACTGAAGCTTTCTTT. Its translation is CASSQDPLLNTEAFF.

The chain has TRBV7-9 and TRBJ2-1; TRBD2 agrees at 13 bases. The CDR3 covers 15 residues. Trimming at V came to 5 bases and at J to 6 bases, leaving 4 bases not matched to a gene. Germline loops: CDR1 SEHNR, CDR2 FQNEAQ (reference sequence). In nucleotides, the CDR3 is TGTGCCAGCAGCCTCGGACTAGCGGGAGTCAATGAGCAGTTCTTC. This gives the protein CASSLGLAGVNEQFF.

The V and J genes are TRBV3-1 (or the pseudogene TRBV3-2) and TRBJ1-1; tentative D call: TRBD1 (6 bases). This CDR3 comprises 13 residues. Trimming removed 5 bases from V and 10 bases from J, with 17 bases in between. Per germline, CDR1 LGHDT and CDR2 YNNKEL (reference sequence). As DNA, the CDR3 is TGTGCCAGCAGCATACGTAGCAGGACAGCAGCTTTCTTT. Protein sequence: CASSIRSRTAAFF.

This chain links TRBV24-1 with TRBJ2-7; perhaps TRBD2 as D (6 bases). This CDR3 spans 19 amino acids. Trimming took off 0 bases at V and 4 bases at J, with 24 bases between the two ends. The germline V gene has CDR1 KGHDR and CDR2 SFDVKD. In DNA form, the CDR3 reads TGTGCCACCAGTGATTTGCCCGGGACTGACCCTCTGAAAGTTTACGAGCAGTACTTC. It is translated as CATSDLPGTDPLKVYEQYF.

This CDR3 reads CASSAYRQGGYEQYF. The CDR3 region has the DNA TGTGCCAGCAGTGCCTACCGACAGGGCGGCTACGAGCAGTACTTC. The chain couples TRBV28 to TRBJ2-7; 7 nucleotides match TRBD1. V trimming: 5 bases; J trimming: 3 bases; junction bases outside the gene matches: 10. The CDR3 covers 15 residues. Germline CDR1 is MDHEN and CDR2 is SYDVKM.

This sequence joins TRBV6-2 or TRBV6-3 and TRBJ2-7; 7 bases fit TRBD2. V dropped 0 bases and J dropped 1; count of bases not matched to a gene: 12. From germline, CDR1 is MNHEY and CDR2 SVGEGT. The CDR3 sequence is 18 residues long. The CDR3 loop is CASSYSRGSWGLSYEQYF. Written as DNA, the CDR3 is TGTGCCAGCAGTTACTCGCGGGGGAGCTGGGGCTTATCCTACGAGCAGTACTTC.

This clone was detected only once. The chain employs TRBV2 and TRBJ2-7, with 8 bases aligning to TRBD2. CDR1 is SNHLY and CDR2 is FYNNEI in the germline V gene. The ends lost 9 bases at V and 2 bases at J; junction bases unmatched: 12. The CDR3 extends over 15 amino acids. The CDR3 sequence: CARTSGGGNPYEQYF. CDR3 bases: TGTGCCAGGACCTCGGGAGGGGGGAATCCCTACGAGCAGTACTTC.

CDR3 nucleotides: TGTGCCAGCAGCGGGCGACAGAATTCACCCCTCCACTTT. It is translated as CASSGRQNSPLHF. The chain carries TRBV7-6 and TRBJ1-6; perhaps TRBD1 as D (5 bases). The germline V gene has CDR1 SGHVS and CDR2 FNYEAQ. Between the trimmed V and J ends, which lost 5 bases and 7 bases, there was a span of 9 bases. This CDR3 is built from 13 residues.

The table lists this clone with a count of one. This sample also contains other DNA sequences that code for the same CDR3. The chain links TRBV18 to TRBJ2-5; the D gene is possibly TRBD2 (6 bases). CDR3 size: 13 residues. Germline V gives CDR1 KGHSH, CDR2 LQKENI. Deletions cut 6 bases from V and 2 bases from J, with 10 bases between. CDR3 sequence (DNA): TGTGCCAGCTCGCCGGGAGTACAAGAGACCCAGTACTTC. It is translated as CASSPGVQETQYF.

The rearrangement uses TRBV19 and TRBJ1-2; 9 positions agree with TRBD1. The length of the CDR3 is 17 residues. V was pared by 5 bases and J by 2 bases, with 12 bases of the junction left unmatched. Germline V gene sequence: CDR1 LNHDA, CDR2 SQIVND (reference sequence). CDR3 nucleotides: TGTGCCAGTAGTTCACCCCCCGGACAGGGGACGAACTATGGCTACACCTTC. The encoded protein is CASSSPPGQGTNYGYTF.

This clone was found a few times. Different DNA sequences within this sample yield the same CDR3. The rearrangement links TRBV7-6 to TRBJ2-7, with D maybe TRBD2 (5 bases). Trimming removed 2 bases from V and 2 bases from J, with 10 bases in between. The CDR3 contains 14 residues. Germline CDR1 SGHVS, CDR2 FNYEAQ. DNA of the CDR3: TGTGCCAGCAGCTTAACCAGCGGTACCTACGAGCAGTACTTC. Translation gives CASSLTSGTYEQYF.

This chain links TRBV12-3 or TRBV12-4 with TRBJ1-1; D remains ambiguous. The CDR3 contains 12 residues. The V end was cut by 6 bases, the J end by 4 bases, with 9 bases between. As DNA, the CDR3 is TGTGCCAGCAGAAAAGAGGGCACTGAAGCTTTCTTT. Amino acid sequence: CASRKEGTEAFF.

The V call is TRBV9, the J call TRBJ2-1; 9 nucleotides align to TRBD2. Germline CDR1 and CDR2: SGDLS and YYNGEE. The trim removed 0 bases at V and 8 bases at J, leaving 9 bases unmatched. The CDR3 consists of 16 residues. The CDR3 DNA sequence: TGTGCCAGCAGCGTAGTTGGGGCGGGAGGGCCTCATGAGCAGTTCTTC. Translated, it gives CASSVVGAGGPHEQFF.

The V call is TRBV7-9, the J call TRBJ2-2; perhaps TRBD1 as D (6 bases). The CDR3 sequence is 14 residues long. The germline V gene has CDR1 SEHNR and CDR2 FQNEAQ (reference sequence). V gave up 5 bases and J gave up 6 bases, with 13 bases separating them. The CDR3 DNA sequence: TGTGCCAGCAGCCCAACAGGGTTATCCGGGGAGCTGTTTTTT. Its translation: CASSPTGLSGELFF.

The rearrangement links TRBV7-2 to TRBJ1-1; 8 nucleotides line up with TRBD1. The trim removed 7 bases at V and 2 bases at J, leaving 6 bases unmatched. This CDR3 comprises 14 residues. Germline CDR1 reads SGHTA; CDR2 reads FQGNSA. CDR3 protein: CASIRQGTNTEAFF. The CDR3, as DNA: TGTGCCAGCATTCGACAGGGGACAAACACTGAAGCTTTCTTT.

This clone appeared once. The rearrangement joins TRBV5-4 to TRBJ2-1, with 8 nucleotides matching TRBD2. CDR3 size: 15 residues. Germline V gene lookup returns CDR1 SGHNT and CDR2 YYREEE (reference sequence). The V segment lost 2 bases and the J segment 3 bases; nucleotides outside the gene matches: 4. The CDR3: CASSLGGGFYNEQFF. The CDR3 DNA reads as TGTGCCAGCAGCTTAGGCGGGGGGTTCTACAATGAGCAGTTCTTC. Drawing the rest from reference TRBV5-4 and TRBJ2-1, the complete variable domain is ETGVTQSPTHLIKTRGQQVTLRCSSQSGHNTVSWYQQALGQGPQFIFQYYREEENGRGNFPPRFSGLQFPNYSSELNVNALELDDSALYLCASSLGGGFYNEQFFGPGTRLTVL.

This clone was counted a few times. V is TRBV19 and J is TRBJ2-3, with D perhaps matching TRBD2 (6 bases). Germline lookup yields CDR1 LNHDA and CDR2 SQIVND (reference sequence). The CDR3 totals 19 residues. Trimming removed 5 bases at V and 2 bases at J, with 26 bases between. In DNA, the CDR3 is TGTGCCAGTAGTCTTTGGGGGGTACCCGGTCCCGGAAACACAGATACGCAGTATTTT. Its translation is CASSLWGVPGPGNTDTQYF.

The chain has TRBV5-8 and TRBJ2-7; 7 bases fit TRBD1. Germline CDR1 SGHTS, CDR2 YDEGEE. CDR3 length: 18 amino acids. J lost 0 bases, V lost 6 bases, and 18 bases had no gene match. The DNA for the CDR3 is TGTGCCAGCACCGAAGGGACAGATTTTCGCCATAGCTCCTACGAGCAGTACTTC. This sequence encodes CASTEGTDFRHSSYEQYF.

This clone appeared a few times. The chain links TRBV10-1 to TRBJ1-1, with D uncertain. This CDR3 has 13 residues. Germline V gene sequence: CDR1 WNHNN, CDR2 SYGVQD (reference sequence). Trimming pared 5 bases from V and 4 bases from J, leaving 11 bases between. CDR3 in amino acids: CASSQHGATEAFF. In DNA form, the CDR3 reads TGCGCCAGCAGTCAACATGGAGCCACTGAAGCTTTCTTT.

V and J are TRBV18 and TRBJ1-2; TRBD1 might be the D (6 bases). V lost 3 bases to trimming and J lost 0 bases, with 11 bases between them. The CDR3 runs 15 residues. Germline V gene data show CDR1 as KGHSH and CDR2 as LQKENI. The CDR3 here is CASSPRDTPNYGYTF. The CDR3 DNA reads as TGTGCCAGCTCACCCCGGGACACCCCTAACTATGGCTACACCTTC.